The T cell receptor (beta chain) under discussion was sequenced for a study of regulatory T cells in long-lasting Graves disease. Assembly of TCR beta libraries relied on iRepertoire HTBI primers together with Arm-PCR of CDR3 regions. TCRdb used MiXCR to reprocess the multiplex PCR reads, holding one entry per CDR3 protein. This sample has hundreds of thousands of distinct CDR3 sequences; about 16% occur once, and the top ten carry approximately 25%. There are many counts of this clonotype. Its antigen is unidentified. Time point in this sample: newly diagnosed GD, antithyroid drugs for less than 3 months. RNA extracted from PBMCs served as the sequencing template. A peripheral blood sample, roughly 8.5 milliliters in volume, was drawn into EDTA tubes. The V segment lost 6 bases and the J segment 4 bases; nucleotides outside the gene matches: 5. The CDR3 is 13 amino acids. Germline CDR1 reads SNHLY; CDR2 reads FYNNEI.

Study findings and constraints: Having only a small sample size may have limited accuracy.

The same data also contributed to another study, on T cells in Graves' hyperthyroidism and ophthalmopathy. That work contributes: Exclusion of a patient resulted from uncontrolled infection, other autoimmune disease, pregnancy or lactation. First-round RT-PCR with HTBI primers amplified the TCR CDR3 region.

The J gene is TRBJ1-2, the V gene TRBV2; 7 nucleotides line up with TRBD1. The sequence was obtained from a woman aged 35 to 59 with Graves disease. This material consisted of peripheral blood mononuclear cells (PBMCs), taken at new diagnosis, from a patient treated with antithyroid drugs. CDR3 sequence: CASSGQDGYGYTF. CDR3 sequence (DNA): TGTGCCAGCAGCGGACAGGACGGCTATGGCTACACCTTC. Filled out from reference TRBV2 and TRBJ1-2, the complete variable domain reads EPEVTQTPSHQVTQMGQEVILRCVPISNHLYFYWYRQILGQKVEFLVSFYNNEISEKSEIFDDQFSVERPDGSNFTLKIRSTKLEDSAMYFCASSGQDGYGYTFGSGTRLTVV.